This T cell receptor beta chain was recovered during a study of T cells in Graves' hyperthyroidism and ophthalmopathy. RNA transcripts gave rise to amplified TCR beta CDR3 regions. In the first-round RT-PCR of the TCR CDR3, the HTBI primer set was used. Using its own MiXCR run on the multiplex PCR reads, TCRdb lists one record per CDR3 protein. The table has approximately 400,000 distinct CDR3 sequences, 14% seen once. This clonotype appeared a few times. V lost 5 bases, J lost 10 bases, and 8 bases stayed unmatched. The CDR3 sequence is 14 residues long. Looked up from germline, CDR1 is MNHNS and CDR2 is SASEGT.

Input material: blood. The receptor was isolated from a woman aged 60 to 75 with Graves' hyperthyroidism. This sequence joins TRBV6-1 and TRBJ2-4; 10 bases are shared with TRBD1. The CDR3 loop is CASSIRDRGVIQYF. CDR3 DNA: TGTGCCAGCAGTATCCGGGACAGGGGAGTGATTCAGTACTTC.